Detailed here is one TCR beta chain. The sample belongs to a study of blood T cell repertoires in COVID-19. At the level of the study: COVID-19 samples collected from the United States, Italy and Spain covered acute and convalescent phases. PBMCs, B-cell-depleted T cells, or T cells provided the cDNA or gDNA that made up the material.

Authors' processing steps: By means of reference gene primer amplification, nucleated cell counts were estimated. The assay was immunoSEQ multiplex PCR, and TCRdb's table has in-frame clones only and misses some. The V and J calls and clone size were taken over from that table, and D and trimming were inferred from the DNA. The table records approximately 270,000 clones, around 90% of them present only once. V was shortened by 5 bases and J by 7 bases, with 11 bases between the two germline ends. The CDR3 contains 13 residues. The sequenced material came from peripheral blood. The TCR comes from a man aged 45 to 65 with acute or convalescent COVID-19. The chain has TRBV12-3 or TRBV12-4 and TRBJ2-2; unclear D gene. CDR3: CASSPYVIGELFF. As DNA, the CDR3 is TGTGCCAGCAGTCCCTACGTGATCGGGGAGCTGTTTTTT.